Shown below are 19 T cell receptor beta chains from a single sample sequenced in a study of T cell responses to AZD1222 COVID-19 vaccine. Here immunoSEQ multiplex PCR was the method, and the copy in TCRdb shows in-frame clones only, minus some. This sample yields 170,000 or so clones, of which approximately 90% are seen a single time; around 2.9% belongs to the top ten. Sequenced material: peripheral blood, taken on day 0 of AZD1222 vaccination. These receptors came from an adult in good health.

The rearrangement links TRBV9 to TRBJ2-7; tentative D call: TRBD1 (5 bases). The V end lost 3 bases, the J end lost 2 bases, and 18 bases lay between the germline ends. The CDR3 is 16 amino acids. Germline V lookup: CDR1 SGDLS, CDR2 YYNGEE. CDR3 in DNA: TGTGCCAGCAGCGGAGTGGACAAATCCCTCACCTACGAGCAGTACTTC. Its translation: CASSGVDKSLTYEQYF.

This chain connects TRBV4-2 to TRBJ2-3; D not certain. CDR1 and CDR2 from the germline V gene are LGHNA and YNFKEQ. This CDR3 spans 14 amino acids. Trimming removed 0 bases from V and 0 bases from J, with 4 bases in between. The CDR3 coding sequence is TGTGCCAGCAGCCAAGACAGGAGCACAGATACGCAGTATTTT. Protein product: CASSQDRSTDTQYF.

The gene calls are TRBV19 and TRBJ2-7; the D gene could be TRBD1 or TRBD2 (5 bases each). CDR1 is LNHDA and CDR2 is SQIVND in the germline V gene (reference sequence). The CDR3 is 13 residues long. Trimming left V 10 bases short and J 0 bases short, with 13 bases between. The CDR3 reads CATTGTSSYEQYF. DNA of the CDR3: TGTGCCACTACAGGTACTAGCTCCTACGAGCAGTACTTC. Variable domain in full (rest from reference TRBV19 and TRBJ2-7): DGGITQSPKYLFRKEGQNVTLSCEQNLNHDAMYWYRQDPGQGLRLIYYSQIVNDFQKGDIAEGYSVSREKKESFPLTVTSAQKNPTAFYLCATTGTSSYEQYFGPGTRLTVT.

Points on this clone: Within the sample, other DNA sequences also encode this same CDR3. The rearrangement links TRBV5-4 to TRBJ1-1; the D is unclear. The germline V gene has CDR1 SGHNT and CDR2 YYREEE (reference sequence). The CDR3 spans 14 residues. V was shortened by 1 base and J by 0 bases, with 7 bases between the two germline ends. The CDR3 DNA is TGTGCCAGCAGCTTGAGGGCCCTGAACACTGAAGCTTTCTTT. Residues: CASSLRALNTEAFF.

The genes are TRBV27 and TRBJ2-2; a possible D gene is TRBD2 (5 bases). CDR3 length equals 17 residues. Trimming pared 3 bases from V and 0 bases from J, leaving 14 bases between. CDR1 and CDR2 (germline): MNHEY, SMNVEV (reference sequence). The CDR3 region is CASSLRPGLANTGELFF. The DNA of the CDR3 is TGTGCCAGCAGTTTGCGGCCCGGACTCGCGAACACCGGGGAGCTGTTTTTT.

V gene TRBV3-1 (or the pseudogene TRBV3-2) combines with J gene TRBJ2-7; 15 bases fit TRBD2. CDR1 and CDR2 from the germline V gene are LGHDT and YNNKEL (reference sequence). CDR3 length: 20 residues. With V trimmed by 1 base and J by 0 bases, 10 bases remained unmatched. CDR3 sequence reads: CASSQGRGLAGGPSSYEQYF. CDR3 bases: TGTGCCAGCAGCCAAGGGAGGGGACTAGCGGGGGGCCCAAGCTCCTACGAGCAGTACTTC.

The chain is built from TRBV4-3 and TRBJ1-1; the D is unclear. Germline loops: CDR1 LGHNA, CDR2 YSLEER. The CDR3 is 12 residues long. With 4 bases removed from V and 2 bases from J, the gap between germline ends came to 5 bases. The CDR3 region is CASSPGNTEAFF. The DNA of the CDR3 is TGCGCCAGCAGCCCGGGAAACACTGAAGCTTTCTTT.

The table lists this clone with a few counts. The DNA of the CDR3 is TGCAGCGTTAGGGCCGGGACAGGAGCTTTCTTT. Its translation: CSVRAGTGAFF. This chain uses TRBV29-1 with TRBJ1-1; 8 bases match TRBD1. Trimming took 5 bases from V and 10 from J; bases not matched to a gene: 6. The germline CDR1 and CDR2 sequences are SQVTM and ANQGSEA. The CDR3 has 11 residues.

The V and J genes are TRBV7-2 and TRBJ2-5; D could derive from TRBD1 or TRBD2 (6 bases each). Germline-derived CDR1 and CDR2 are SGHTA and FQGNSA. CDR3 length: 15 residues. V was shortened by 5 bases and J by 5 bases, with 18 bases between the two germline ends. CDR3 sequence: CASSQQGGFLETQYF. The CDR3 coding sequence is TGTGCCAGCAGCCAACAAGGGGGGTTTTTGGAGACCCAGTACTTC. The entire variable domain, with the rest obtained from reference TRBV7-2 and TRBJ2-5, is as follows: GAGVSQSPSNKVTEKGKDVELRCDPISGHTALYWYRQSLGQGLEFLIYFQGNSAPDKSGLPSDRFSAERTGGSVSTLTIQRTQQEDSAVYLCASSQQGGFLETQYFGPGTRLLVL.

V usage is TRBV2 and J usage is TRBJ1-4; no reliable D call. The CDR3 sequence is 15 residues long. The V end lost 1 base, the J end lost 8 bases, and 14 bases lay between the germline ends. Germline-derived CDR1 and CDR2 are SNHLY and FYNNEI. The CDR3 DNA is TGTGCCAGCAGTGAAGTGGGCAGCCGGGGAGAAAAACTGTTTTTT. It yields the protein CASSEVGSRGEKLFF.

The J gene is TRBJ1-6, the V gene TRBV7-9; 8 bases fit TRBD1. Trimming at V came to 7 bases and at J to 7 bases, leaving 9 bases not matched to a gene. Germline V CDR1 and CDR2: SEHNR, FQNEAQ (reference sequence). The CDR3 is made up of 15 amino acids. This chain's CDR3 is CASTSDRGENSPLHF. The CDR3 bases are TGTGCCAGCACCAGCGACAGGGGTGAAAATTCACCCCTCCACTTT.

The chain has TRBV11-1 and TRBJ2-2, with 8 nucleotides matching TRBD1. The CDR3 has 15 amino acids. The junction had 6 bases not matched to a gene; V was cut back by 2 bases and J by 7 bases. The germline V gene encodes CDR1 SGHAT and CDR2 FQDESV (reference sequence). DNA for the CDR3: TGTGCCAGCAGCTTACAGACAGGGGTAGGCGGGGAGCTGTTTTTT. It codes for CASSLQTGVGGELFF.

This chain uses TRBV12-3 or TRBV12-4 with TRBJ1-2; 7 nucleotides match TRBD1. The V gene end was trimmed by 7 bases and the J gene end by 6 bases; junction bases not matched to a gene: 2. The CDR3 has 11 amino acids. Here the CDR3 reads CASTTGDGYTF. Here the CDR3 DNA reads TGTGCCAGCACCACAGGGGATGGCTACACCTTC.

The chain recombines TRBV7-9 with TRBJ1-2, with 7 bases fitting TRBD1. Germline CDR1 is SEHNR and CDR2 is FQNEAQ (reference sequence). J gave up 4 bases and V 4 bases, and 9 bases lay outside the gene matches. The CDR3 runs 15 residues. CDR3 loop: CASSSDANRGYGYTF. In DNA form, the CDR3 reads TGTGCCAGCAGCTCAGACGCCAACAGGGGCTATGGCTACACCTTC.

A few counts support this clone. This sample also contains other DNA sequences that code for the same CDR3. The chain is built from TRBV19 and TRBJ1-5; D uncertain. The germline CDR1 and CDR2 sequences are LNHDA and SQIVND (reference sequence). This CDR3 is built from 16 residues. V lost 5 bases and J lost 1, with 15 bases in between. The CDR3 DNA follows: TGTGCCAGTAGTGGTCGGGGTCTTGGGAGCAATCAGCCCCAGCATTTT. Translation: CASSGRGLGSNQPQHF. Together with reference TRBV19 and TRBJ1-5, the CDR3 gives the full variable domain: DGGITQSPKYLFRKEGQNVTLSCEQNLNHDAMYWYRQDPGQGLRLIYYSQIVNDFQKGDIAEGYSVSREKKESFPLTVTSAQKNPTAFYLCASSGRGLGSNQPQHFGDGTRLSIL.

This chain connects TRBV19 to TRBJ2-1, with TRBD2 matching over 7 bases. Germline CDR1 and CDR2: LNHDA and SQIVND (reference sequence). The CDR3 covers 13 residues. J gave up 15 bases and V 3 bases, and 11 bases lay outside the gene matches. The CDR3 DNA reads as TGTGCCAGTAGTATGGGTCGGGACTACGTTCCGTTCTTC. This codes for CASSMGRDYVPFF.

V is TRBV6-5 and J is TRBJ2-3; 9 bases map to TRBD1. CDR3 length: 15 residues. Trimming removed 0 bases from V and 6 bases from J; junction bases left unmatched: 4. The germline V gene has CDR1 MNHEY and CDR2 SVGAGI. The CDR3 loop reads CASSYSVTGGDTQYF. The CDR3 DNA sequence: TGTGCCAGCAGTTACTCGGTGACAGGGGGGGATACGCAGTATTTT.

This clone was counted once. The chain links TRBV10-3 to TRBJ1-1; 10 bases fit TRBD1. The J segment lost 3 bases and the V segment lost 6 bases, leaving 7 bases of the junction unmatched. Germline V gene sequence: CDR1 ENHRY, CDR2 SYGVKD. CDR3 length: 15 amino acids. In nucleotides, the CDR3 is TGTGCCATCAGCGGACAGGGGGGAGTAGACACTGAAGCTTTCTTT. Residues: CAISGQGGVDTEAFF.

In this sample, this clone turned up once. The CDR3 region has the DNA TGTGCCAGCAGAAGCCCCTCGCAGGGGGAAAAACTGTTTTTT. It specifies CASRSPSQGEKLFF. V gene TRBV6-5 combines with J gene TRBJ1-4; D is possibly TRBD1 (6 bases). Germline V CDR1 and CDR2: MNHEY, SVGAGI. Deletions cut 6 bases from V and 8 bases from J, with 16 bases between. The CDR3 contains 14 residues.